A selection of T cell receptor beta chains follows, all from one sample in a study of shared clonotypes between healthy human individuals. Measured with immunoSEQ multiplex PCR; TCRdb has only the in-frame clones, and not every one. The sample yields roughly 570,000 clones, nearly 98% seen once. The sample was naive CD8+ T cells sorted from blood. These receptors were collected from a man aged 25-40 years in good health. Both conserved end residues are part of each CDR3. Each record gives: J gene, D gene, V gene, CDR3 protein, CDR3 DNA. The D gene is left open where the match is weak.

J: TRBJ1-2
D: TRBD1
V: TRBV9
CDR3: CASSGGRGYTF
DNA: TGTGCCAGCTCAGGGGGCCGTGGCTACACCTTC

J: TRBJ2-1
D: TRBD2
V: TRBV27
CDR3: CASSLSLTSQYNEQFF
DNA: TGTGCCAGCAGTTTATCGTTGACTAGCCAGTACAATGAGCAGTTCTTC

J: TRBJ1-1
D: -
V: TRBV27
CDR3: CASSLAGSQAFF
DNA: TGTGCCAGCAGTCTTGCGGGCTCGCAAGCTTTCTTT

J: TRBJ2-7
D: TRBD1
V: TRBV5-1
CDR3: CASSKKGQGAYEQYF
DNA: TGCGCCAGCAGCAAGAAGGGACAGGGGGCCTACGAGCAGTACTTC

J: TRBJ2-1
D: -
V: TRBV2
CDR3: CASITQRGILGNEQFF
DNA: TGTGCCAGCATAACCCAACGCGGGATCTTAGGAAATGAGCAGTTCTTC

J: TRBJ1-3
D: -
V: TRBV27
CDR3: CASSLRPHSGNTIYF
DNA: TGTGCCAGCAGTTTAAGGCCGCACTCTGGAAACACCATATATTTT

J: TRBJ1-2
D: -
V: TRBV27
CDR3: CASSSSMRNYGYTF
DNA: TGTGCCAGCAGTTCCTCCATGCGGAACTATGGCTACACCTTC

J: TRBJ2-1
D: TRBD1
V: TRBV7-6
CDR3: CASSATGQGKDNEQFF
DNA: TGTGCCAGCAGCGCAACCGGACAGGGGAAAGACAATGAGCAGTTCTTC

J: TRBJ2-1
D: -
V: TRBV9
CDR3: CASSVVEASYNEQFF
DNA: TGTGCCAGCAGCGTAGTAGAGGCCTCCTACAATGAGCAGTTCTTC

J: TRBJ2-7
D: TRBD1
V: TRBV28
CDR3: CASRDRVSYEQYF
DNA: TGTGCCAGCAGGGACAGGGTGTCCTACGAGCAGTACTTC